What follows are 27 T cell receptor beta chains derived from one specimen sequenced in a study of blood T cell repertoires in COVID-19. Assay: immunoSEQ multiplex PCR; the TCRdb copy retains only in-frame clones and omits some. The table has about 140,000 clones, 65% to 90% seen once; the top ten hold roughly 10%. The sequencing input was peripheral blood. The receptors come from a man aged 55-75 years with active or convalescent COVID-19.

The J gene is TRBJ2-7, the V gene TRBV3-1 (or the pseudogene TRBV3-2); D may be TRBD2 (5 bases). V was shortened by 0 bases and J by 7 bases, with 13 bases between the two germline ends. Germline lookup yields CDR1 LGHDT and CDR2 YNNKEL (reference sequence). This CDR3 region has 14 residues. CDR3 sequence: CASSQDFSGGEQYV. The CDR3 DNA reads TGTGCCAGCAGCCAAGATTTCTCGGGCGGGGAGCAGTACGTC.

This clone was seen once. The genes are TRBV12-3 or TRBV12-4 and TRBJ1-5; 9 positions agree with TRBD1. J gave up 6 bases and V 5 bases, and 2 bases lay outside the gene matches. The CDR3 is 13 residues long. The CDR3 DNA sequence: TGTGCCAGCAGTGGGACAGGGATTCAGCCCCAGCATTTT. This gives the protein CASSGTGIQPQHF.

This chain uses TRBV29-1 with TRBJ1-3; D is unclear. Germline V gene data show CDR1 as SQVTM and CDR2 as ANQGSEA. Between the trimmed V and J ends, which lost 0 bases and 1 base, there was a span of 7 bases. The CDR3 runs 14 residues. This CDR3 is CSVEDPMSGNTIYF. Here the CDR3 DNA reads TGCAGCGTTGAAGACCCTATGTCTGGAAACACCATATATTTT.

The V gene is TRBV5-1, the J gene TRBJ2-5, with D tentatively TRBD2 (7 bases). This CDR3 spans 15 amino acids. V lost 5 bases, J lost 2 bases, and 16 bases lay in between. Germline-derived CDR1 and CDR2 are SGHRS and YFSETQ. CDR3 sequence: CASRGAGAQQETQYF. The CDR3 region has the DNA TGCGCCAGCAGGGGCGCGGGGGCGCAACAAGAGACCCAGTACTTC. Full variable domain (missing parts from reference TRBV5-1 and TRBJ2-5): KAGVTQTPRYLIKTRGQQVTLSCSPISGHRSVSWYQQTPGQGLQFLFEYFSETQRNKGNFPGRFSGRQFSNSRSEMNVSTLELGDSALYLCASRGAGAQQETQYFGPGTRLLVL.

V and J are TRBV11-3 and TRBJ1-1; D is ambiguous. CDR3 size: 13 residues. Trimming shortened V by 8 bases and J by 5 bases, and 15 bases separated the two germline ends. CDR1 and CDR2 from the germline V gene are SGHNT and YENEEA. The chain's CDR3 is CASVGGLDTEAFF. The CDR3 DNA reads TGTGCCAGCGTGGGAGGGCTTGATACTGAAGCTTTCTTT.

The CDR3 loop is CASRDMDRGRPQHF. The DNA of the CDR3 is TGTGCCAGTAGGGACATGGACAGGGGAAGGCCCCAGCATTTT. The chain links TRBV19 to TRBJ1-5; 9 positions agree with TRBD1. The CDR3 length is 14 residues. Unmatched junction bases numbered 9, after V lost 6 bases and J lost 9 bases. Germline CDR1 LNHDA, CDR2 SQIVND (reference sequence).

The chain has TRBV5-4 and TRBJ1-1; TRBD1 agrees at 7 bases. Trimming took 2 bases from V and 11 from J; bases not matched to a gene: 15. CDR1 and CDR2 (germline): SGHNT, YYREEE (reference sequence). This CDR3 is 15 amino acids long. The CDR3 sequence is CASSFAGGDRGLAFF. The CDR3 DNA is TGTGCCAGCAGCTTCGCAGGGGGAGATAGAGGGTTGGCTTTCTTT.

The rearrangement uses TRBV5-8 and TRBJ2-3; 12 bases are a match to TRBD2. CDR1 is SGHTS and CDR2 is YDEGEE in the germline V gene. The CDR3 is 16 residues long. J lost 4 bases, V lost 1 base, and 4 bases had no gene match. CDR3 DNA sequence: TGTGCCAGCAGCTTGCTACTAGCGGGGGGCGCAGATACGCAGTATTTT. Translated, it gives CASSLLLAGGADTQYF.

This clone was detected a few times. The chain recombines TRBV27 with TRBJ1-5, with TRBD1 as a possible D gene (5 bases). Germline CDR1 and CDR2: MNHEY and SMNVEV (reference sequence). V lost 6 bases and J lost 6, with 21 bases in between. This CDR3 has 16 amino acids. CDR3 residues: CASSPTSAGSGQPQHF. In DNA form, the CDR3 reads TGTGCCAGCAGCCCCACTTCTGCAGGGTCTGGTCAGCCCCAGCATTTT.

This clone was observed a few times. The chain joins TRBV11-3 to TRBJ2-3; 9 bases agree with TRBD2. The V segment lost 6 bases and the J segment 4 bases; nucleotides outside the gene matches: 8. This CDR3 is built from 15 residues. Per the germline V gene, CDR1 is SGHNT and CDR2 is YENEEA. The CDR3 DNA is TGTGCCAGCAGTCCGGGACTAGCTAGGGCAGATACGCAGTATTTT. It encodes CASSPGLARADTQYF.

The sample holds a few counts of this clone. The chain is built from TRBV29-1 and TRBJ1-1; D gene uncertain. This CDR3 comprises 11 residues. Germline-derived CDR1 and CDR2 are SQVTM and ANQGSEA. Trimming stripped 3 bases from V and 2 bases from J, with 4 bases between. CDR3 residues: CSVEANTEAFF. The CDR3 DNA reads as TGCAGCGTTGAGGCAAACACTGAAGCTTTCTTT.

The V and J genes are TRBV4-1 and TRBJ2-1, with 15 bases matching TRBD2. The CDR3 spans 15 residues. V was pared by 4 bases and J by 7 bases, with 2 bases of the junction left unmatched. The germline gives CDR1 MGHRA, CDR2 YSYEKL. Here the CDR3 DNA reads TGCGCCAGCAGCCTCGGACTAGCGGGGGGGAATGAGCAGTTCTTC. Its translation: CASSLGLAGGNEQFF.

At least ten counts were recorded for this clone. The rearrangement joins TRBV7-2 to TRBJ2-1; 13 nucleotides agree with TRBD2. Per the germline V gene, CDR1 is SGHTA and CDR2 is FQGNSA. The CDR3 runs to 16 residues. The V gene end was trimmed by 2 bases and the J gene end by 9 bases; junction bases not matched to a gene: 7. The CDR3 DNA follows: TGTGCCAGCAGCTTAAGGACTAGCGGGGGTCAGGGTGAGCAGTTCTTC. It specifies CASSLRTSGGQGEQFF.

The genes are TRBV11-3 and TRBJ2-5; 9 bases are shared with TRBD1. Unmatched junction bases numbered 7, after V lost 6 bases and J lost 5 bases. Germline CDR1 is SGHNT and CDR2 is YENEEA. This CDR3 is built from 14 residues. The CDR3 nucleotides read TGTGCCAGCAGAGACCAGGGACAGGGTGAGACCCAGTACTTC. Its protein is CASRDQGQGETQYF.

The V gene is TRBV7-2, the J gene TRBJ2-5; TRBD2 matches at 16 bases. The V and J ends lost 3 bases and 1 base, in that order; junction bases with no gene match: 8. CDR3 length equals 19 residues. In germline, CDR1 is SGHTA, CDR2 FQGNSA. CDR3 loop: CASSFTGLAGGTLQETQYF. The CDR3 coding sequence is TGTGCCAGCAGCTTTACGGGACTAGCGGGAGGGACCCTCCAAGAGACCCAGTACTTC.

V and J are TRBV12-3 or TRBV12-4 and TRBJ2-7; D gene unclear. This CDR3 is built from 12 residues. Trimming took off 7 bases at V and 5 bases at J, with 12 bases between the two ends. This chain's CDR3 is CASTSRLDEQYF. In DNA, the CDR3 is TGTGCCAGCACCTCTCGACTGGACGAGCAGTACTTC.

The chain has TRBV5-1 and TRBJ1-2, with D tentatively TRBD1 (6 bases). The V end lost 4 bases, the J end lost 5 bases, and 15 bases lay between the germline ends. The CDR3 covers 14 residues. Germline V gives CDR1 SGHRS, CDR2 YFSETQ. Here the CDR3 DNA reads TGCGCCAGCAGCCCGACAGGTGGAACTTATGGCTACACCTTC. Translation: CASSPTGGTYGYTF.

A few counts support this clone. CDR3 bases: TGTGCCAGCAGTGAAGCGCTTCGGGCAGGGATTATCTATGGCTACACCTTC. This codes for CASSEALRAGIIYGYTF. The genes are TRBV2 and TRBJ1-2; tentatively, D is TRBD1 (5 bases). The V gene lost 0 bases and the J gene lost 4 bases, with 18 bases spanning the gap. Germline V gene lookup returns CDR1 SNHLY and CDR2 FYNNEI. This CDR3 is 17 amino acids long.

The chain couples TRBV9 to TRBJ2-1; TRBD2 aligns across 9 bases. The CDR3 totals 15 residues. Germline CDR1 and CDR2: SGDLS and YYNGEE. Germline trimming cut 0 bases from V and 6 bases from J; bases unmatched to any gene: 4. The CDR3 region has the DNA TGTGCCAGCAGCGTAGGCCTAGCGGGGCCCAATGAGCAGTTCTTC. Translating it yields CASSVGLAGPNEQFF.

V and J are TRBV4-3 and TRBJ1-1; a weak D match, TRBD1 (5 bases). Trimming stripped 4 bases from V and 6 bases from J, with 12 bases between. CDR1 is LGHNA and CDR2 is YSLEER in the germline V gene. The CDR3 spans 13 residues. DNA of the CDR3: TGCGCCAGCAGCCTCGCGGGGGTTCCTGAAGCTTTCTTT. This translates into CASSLAGVPEAFF.

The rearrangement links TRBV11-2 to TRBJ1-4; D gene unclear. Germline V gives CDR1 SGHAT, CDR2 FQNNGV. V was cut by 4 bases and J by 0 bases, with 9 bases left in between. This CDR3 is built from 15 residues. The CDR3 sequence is CASSSNRATNEKLFF. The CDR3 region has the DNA TGTGCCAGCAGCTCAAACAGAGCAACTAATGAAAAACTGTTTTTT.

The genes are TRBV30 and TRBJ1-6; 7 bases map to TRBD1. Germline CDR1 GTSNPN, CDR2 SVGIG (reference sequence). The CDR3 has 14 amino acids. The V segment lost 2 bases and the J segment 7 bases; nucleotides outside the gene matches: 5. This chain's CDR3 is CAWSTGTDNSPLHF. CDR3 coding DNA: TGTGCCTGGAGTACCGGGACAGACAATTCACCCCTCCACTTT.

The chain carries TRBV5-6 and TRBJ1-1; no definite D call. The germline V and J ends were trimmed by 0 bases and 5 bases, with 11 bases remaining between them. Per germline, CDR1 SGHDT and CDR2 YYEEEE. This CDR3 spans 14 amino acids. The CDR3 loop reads CASSLGEAFTEAFF. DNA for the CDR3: TGTGCCAGCAGCTTGGGGGAGGCCTTTACTGAAGCTTTCTTT.

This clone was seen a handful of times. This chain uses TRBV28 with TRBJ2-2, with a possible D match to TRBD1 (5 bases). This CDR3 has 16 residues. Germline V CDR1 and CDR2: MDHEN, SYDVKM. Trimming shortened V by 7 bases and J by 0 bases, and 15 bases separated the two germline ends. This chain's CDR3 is CASTTGTVSNTGELFF. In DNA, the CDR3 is TGTGCCAGCACCACAGGAACAGTCTCGAACACCGGGGAGCTGTTTTTT.

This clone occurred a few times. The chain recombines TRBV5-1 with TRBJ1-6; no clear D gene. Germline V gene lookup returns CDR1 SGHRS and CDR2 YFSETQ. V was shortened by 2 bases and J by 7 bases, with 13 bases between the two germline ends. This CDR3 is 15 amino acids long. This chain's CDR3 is CASSFVSDSNSPLHF. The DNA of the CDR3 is TGCGCCAGCAGCTTCGTTTCAGATTCCAATTCACCCCTCCACTTT.

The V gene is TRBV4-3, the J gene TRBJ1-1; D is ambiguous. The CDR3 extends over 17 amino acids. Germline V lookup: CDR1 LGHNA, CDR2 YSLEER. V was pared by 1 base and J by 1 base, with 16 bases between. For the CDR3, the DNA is TGCGCCAGCAGCCAAGGTCAGGACTTCATTTCGAACACTGAAGCTTTCTTT. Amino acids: CASSQGQDFISNTEAFF.

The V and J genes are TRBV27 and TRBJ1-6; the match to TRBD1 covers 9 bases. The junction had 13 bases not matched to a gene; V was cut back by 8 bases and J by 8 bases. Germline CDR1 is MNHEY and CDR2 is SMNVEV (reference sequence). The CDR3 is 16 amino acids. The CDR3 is CASRSTTGGVYSPLHF. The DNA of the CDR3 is TGTGCCAGCCGCTCCACCACAGGGGGCGTTTATTCACCCCTCCACTTT.